What follows are 29 T cell receptor beta chains derived from one specimen sequenced in a study of Graves' ophthalmopathy and Graves' hyperthyroidism. Amplified TCR beta CDR3 regions were obtained using RNA transcripts as template. Second-round multiplex PCR followed a first-round RT-PCR using HTBI primers. One entry per CDR3 protein, called by TCRdb with MiXCR from the multiplex PCR reads. The profile shows 210,000 or so distinct CDR3 sequences, roughly 27% of them singletons. The sample consisted of peripheral blood. The receptors originated from a middle-aged man with Graves' ophthalmopathy.

This clonotype was seen repeatedly, ten times or more. The rearrangement links TRBV4-1 to TRBJ1-5, with unresolved D. V lost 0 bases to trimming and J lost 6 bases, with 9 bases between them. There are 14 residues in the CDR3. CDR1 and CDR2 (germline): MGHRA, YSYEKL. The CDR3 bases are TGCGCCAGCAGCCAAGATGAGGTGGCTCAGCCCCAGCATTTT. Protein product: CASSQDEVAQPQHF.

The chain employs TRBV6-2 or TRBV6-3 and TRBJ2-7; D is ambiguous. CDR3 length: 11 amino acids. V shed 0 bases and J shed 6 bases, with 3 bases lying between them. Germline values: CDR1 MNHEY, CDR2 SVGEGT. This CDR3 is CASSYSFEQYF. The DNA of the CDR3 is TGTGCCAGCAGTTACTCGTTCGAGCAGTACTTC.

The chain joins TRBV6-1 to TRBJ2-5, with D perhaps TRBD2 (5 bases). The CDR3 spans 12 residues. Germline V lookup: CDR1 MNHNS, CDR2 SASEGT. The V and J ends lost 6 bases and 6 bases respectively, with 11 bases between them. The CDR3 region is CASSGGSQTQYF. The CDR3 nucleotides read TGTGCCAGCAGCGGAGGTAGTCAGACCCAGTACTTC.

The genes are TRBV24-1 and TRBJ1-2, with 7 bases matching TRBD1. In germline, CDR1 is KGHDR, CDR2 SFDVKD. The ends lost 4 bases at V and 8 bases at J; junction bases unmatched: 9. CDR3 length equals 14 residues. CDR3 bases: TGTGCCACCAGTGACCCATCGACAGGGAGGGGCTACACCTTC. Protein: CATSDPSTGRGYTF.

This clonotype was seen many times. The V call is TRBV24-1, the J call TRBJ2-5, with TRBD1 matching over 9 bases. CDR1 is KGHDR, CDR2 SFDVKD, per germline. There are 12 residues in the CDR3. V shed 0 bases and J 14 bases; nucleotides not matched to a gene: 3. CDR3 loop: CATSDLTGQGYF. CDR3 bases: TGTGCCACCAGTGATTTGACGGGACAGGGTTACTTC.

This clonotype was recorded at least ten times. The rearrangement joins TRBV28 to TRBJ1-5; D gene uncertain. V shed 2 bases and J shed 4 bases, with 9 bases lying between them. Germline V CDR1 and CDR2: MDHEN, SYDVKM. This CDR3 is built from 14 residues. CDR3 sequence: CASSLSFSNQPQHF. CDR3 nucleotides: TGTGCCAGCAGTTTAAGTTTTTCGAATCAGCCCCAGCATTTT. The whole variable domain, filled in from reference TRBV28 and TRBJ1-5, reads DVKVTQSSRYLVKRTGEKVFLECVQDMDHENMFWYRQDPGLGLRLIYFSYDVKMKEKGDIPEGYSVSREKKERFSLILESASTNQTSMYLCASSLSFSNQPQHFGDGTRLSIL.

Ten or more counts support this clonotype. V gene TRBV7-9 combines with J gene TRBJ2-7, with TRBD2 identical over 13 bases. The germline gives CDR1 SEHNR, CDR2 FQNEAQ (reference sequence). This CDR3 has 17 residues. After removal of 3 bases from V and 3 bases from J, the junction contained 8 bases not matched to a gene. Here the CDR3 reads CASSFGGTSGIFYEQYF. The CDR3 DNA reads as TGTGCCAGCAGCTTCGGAGGGACTAGCGGGATTTTCTACGAGCAGTACTTC.

The chain joins TRBV28 to TRBJ2-7; no clear D gene. This CDR3 has 11 residues. V gave up 2 bases and J gave up 6 bases, with 5 bases separating them. Germline values: CDR1 MDHEN, CDR2 SYDVKM. Here the CDR3 DNA reads TGTGCCAGCAGTTTAAAGCGCGAGCAGTACTTC. This encodes CASSLKREQYF.

The count of this clonotype is one. This chain links TRBV12-3 or TRBV12-4 with TRBJ2-5; D may match TRBD1 or TRBD2 (5 bases each). This CDR3 contains 16 residues. V lost 3 bases, J lost 3 bases, and 17 bases lay in between. The CDR3 protein is CASSLPSVGVKETQYF. CDR3 nucleotides: TGTGCCAGCAGTTTGCCCTCCGTGGGGGTTAAAGAGACCCAGTACTTC.

This clonotype has just a few counts. A read error may explain this, as a much larger clone is one base away. The rearrangement links TRBV27 to TRBJ2-5, with 8 nucleotides matching TRBD2. The germline gives CDR1 MNHEY, CDR2 SMNVEV (reference sequence). There are 17 residues in the CDR3. This CDR3 is CASSTFVGGRTQETHYF. In DNA, the CDR3 is TGTGCCAGCAGTACCTTCGTCGGCGGGAGGACTCAAGAGACCCACTACTTC.

This clonotype has at least ten counts. This sequence joins TRBV4-2 and TRBJ2-2; D might be TRBD1 or TRBD2, each matching 7 bases. Looked up from germline, CDR1 is LGHNA and CDR2 is YNFKEQ. V was cut by 10 bases and J by 1 base, with 13 bases left in between. The CDR3 is 14 amino acids. The CDR3 spells CATPRGGNTGELFF. The CDR3 DNA reads as TGTGCCACTCCCAGGGGGGGGAACACCGGGGAGCTGTTTTTT.

This clonotype was recorded many times. The V call is TRBV28, the J call TRBJ2-5; possibly TRBD1 for D (5 bases). In germline, CDR1 is MDHEN, CDR2 SYDVKM. There are 14 residues in the CDR3. V shed 6 bases and J shed 5 bases, with 16 bases lying between them. Here the CDR3 reads CASSFKGNRETQYF. The DNA of the CDR3 is TGTGCCAGCAGCTTTAAAGGGAACAGGGAGACCCAGTACTTC. Variable domain in full (rest from reference TRBV28 and TRBJ2-5): DVKVTQSSRYLVKRTGEKVFLECVQDMDHENMFWYRQDPGLGLRLIYFSYDVKMKEKGDIPEGYSVSREKKERFSLILESASTNQTSMYLCASSFKGNRETQYFGPGTRLLVL.

This clonotype was seen repeatedly, ten times or more. This chain links TRBV20-1 with TRBJ2-7; no clear D. Germline V gives CDR1 DFQATT, CDR2 SNEGSKA (reference sequence). The CDR3 has 12 residues. V was cut by 3 bases and J by 2 bases, with 8 bases left in between. The CDR3 coding sequence is TGCAGTGCTAGGACGGCCACCTACGAGCAGTACTTC. Its translation: CSARTATYEQYF.

V and J are TRBV6-5 and TRBJ1-2, with D possibly being TRBD1 (6 bases). This CDR3 is 15 amino acids long. V was trimmed by 2 bases and J by 2 bases, leaving 12 bases between them. The germline CDR1 and CDR2 sequences are MNHEY and SVGAGI. CDR3 amino acids: CASSYGQKSNYGYTF. CDR3 bases: TGTGCCAGCAGTTACGGACAGAAAAGCAACTATGGCTACACCTTC.

The chain joins TRBV19 to TRBJ1-3; D remains unclear. The CDR3 is made up of 14 amino acids. Trimming left V 3 bases short and J 1 base short, with 7 bases between. From germline, CDR1 is LNHDA and CDR2 SQIVND (reference sequence). The CDR3: CASSITGSGNTIYF. CDR3 sequence (DNA): TGTGCCAGTAGTATTACCGGGTCTGGAAACACCATATATTTT.

This clonotype was counted ten times or more. The chain employs TRBV10-3 and TRBJ2-5, with 9 bases identical to TRBD1. CDR1 ENHRY and CDR2 SYGVKD come from the germline V gene. Germline trimming cut 4 bases from V and 4 bases from J; bases unmatched to any gene: 10. The CDR3 extends over 16 amino acids. The CDR3 sequence is CAISGSGQGSRETQYF. CDR3 sequence (DNA): TGTGCCATCAGTGGGTCGGGACAGGGATCGAGAGAGACCCAGTACTTC.

The sample holds many counts of this clonotype. CDR3 nucleotide sequence: TGTGCCACCAGTGAGAGCCATCCCTGGACGAACACCGGGGAGCTGTTTTTT. Residues: CATSESHPWTNTGELFF. The chain uses TRBV24-1 and TRBJ2-2; D unclear. CDR1 KGHDR and CDR2 SFDVKD come from the germline V gene. V lost 4 bases to trimming and J lost 0 bases, with 14 bases between them. The CDR3 totals 17 residues.

There are many counts of this clonotype. The chain uses TRBV6-5 and TRBJ1-5; D is possibly TRBD1 (6 bases). Trimming took 7 bases from V and 6 from J, leaving 16 bases between them. CDR3 length: 14 residues. Germline V gene data show CDR1 as MNHEY and CDR2 as SVGAGI. CDR3 loop: CASTEGGGGQPQHF. CDR3 nucleotide sequence: TGTGCCAGCACCGAGGGGGGGGGTGGTCAGCCCCAGCATTTT.

This clonotype occurred many times. A much larger clone lies a single base off, so this may be a read error. The rearrangement uses TRBV6-2 or TRBV6-3 and TRBJ1-3; the D is unclear. Germline lookup yields CDR1 MNHEY and CDR2 SVGEGT. CDR3 length equals 15 residues. V gave up 2 bases and J gave up 2 bases, with 10 bases separating them. CDR3 amino acids: CASSYRSGPGNTIYF. DNA for the CDR3: TGTGCCAGCAGTTACCGTTCCGGCCCTGGAAACACCATATATTTT.

This rearrangement joins TRBV7-9 to TRBJ1-2; D perhaps matches TRBD1 (6 bases). The CDR3 loop spans 14 amino acids. Germline V gene data show CDR1 as SEHNR and CDR2 as FQNEAQ (reference sequence). Trimming took off 5 bases at V and 5 bases at J, with 15 bases between the two ends. The CDR3 DNA sequence: TGTGCCAGCAGCCTTGAAGGGGGAGGGTATGGCTACACCTTC. Protein product: CASSLEGGGYGYTF.

This clonotype was counted at least ten times. This chain joins TRBV9 and TRBJ1-6, with D maybe TRBD1 (5 bases). The CDR3 contains 15 residues. Germline V gene lookup returns CDR1 SGDLS and CDR2 YYNGEE. The ends were cut back, 3 bases at V and 6 bases at J, with 13 bases in the middle. The chain's CDR3 is CASSASGLSNSPLHF. CDR3 DNA: TGTGCCAGCAGCGCCTCAGGGTTGAGTAATTCACCCCTCCACTTT.

This clonotype was observed at least ten times. The chain recombines TRBV19 with TRBJ2-5; tentative D call: TRBD2 (6 bases). V dropped 6 bases and J dropped 5 bases, with 13 bases sitting between them. The length of the CDR3 is 13 residues. CDR1 is LNHDA, CDR2 SQIVND, per germline (reference sequence). The CDR3 region is CASRVGGSETQYF. DNA for the CDR3: TGTGCCAGTAGGGTAGGAGGGAGTGAGACCCAGTACTTC.

This clonotype has ten or more counts. The CDR3 sequence: CATSDLKQTYTGELFF. CDR3 in DNA: TGTGCCACCAGTGATTTGAAGCAAACCTACACCGGGGAGCTGTTTTTT. The V call is TRBV24-1, the J call TRBJ2-2; no clear D. The V gene's germline CDR1 is KGHDR and CDR2 SFDVKD. V lost 0 bases and J 3 bases, leaving 10 bases between the germline ends. The CDR3 sequence is 16 residues long.

This clonotype was recorded at least ten times. The V call is TRBV7-2, the J call TRBJ2-5; D is undetermined. Per germline, CDR1 SGHTA and CDR2 FQGNSA. This CDR3 contains 12 residues. V lost 6 bases and J 11 bases, leaving 16 bases between the germline ends. The CDR3 coding sequence is TGTGCCAGCAGTCCACTCACCCAACGACAGTACTTC. It specifies CASSPLTQRQYF.

This clonotype has only a few counts. The chain combines TRBV28 with TRBJ2-6; D may be TRBD1 (5 bases). Between the trimmed V and J ends, which lost 0 bases and 1 base, there was a span of 16 bases. The CDR3 extends over 19 amino acids. In germline, CDR1 is MDHEN, CDR2 SYDVKM. Written as DNA, the CDR3 is TGTGCCAGCAGTTTATGGCGCGTCAGGGTTCCTTCTGGGGCCAACGTCCTGACTTTC. This codes for CASSLWRVRVPSGANVLTF. Full variable domain (missing parts from reference TRBV28 and TRBJ2-6): DVKVTQSSRYLVKRTGEKVFLECVQDMDHENMFWYRQDPGLGLRLIYFSYDVKMKEKGDIPEGYSVSREKKERFSLILESASTNQTSMYLCASSLWRVRVPSGANVLTFGAGSRLTVL.

This chain uses TRBV6-1 with TRBJ1-6, with TRBD1 identical over 7 bases. Trimming took 6 bases from V and 6 from J; bases not matched to a gene: 11. Germline assignment: CDR1 MNHNS and CDR2 SASEGT. This CDR3 region has 16 residues. DNA of the CDR3: TGTGCCAGCAGGGGACAGCCCCCTAGCCCTAATTCACCCCTCCACTTT. This translates into CASRGQPPSPNSPLHF.

This clonotype was seen repeatedly, ten times or more. The gene calls are TRBV6-5 and TRBJ2-7, with D tentatively TRBD2 (7 bases). This CDR3 comprises 17 residues. Trimming took off 2 bases at V and 3 bases at J, with 20 bases between the two ends. Per the germline V gene, CDR1 is MNHEY and CDR2 is SVGAGI. In nucleotides, the CDR3 is TGTGCCAGCAGTTACGGCAGGTGGGGGCGGGAGCTCTACGAGCAGTACTTC. It yields the protein CASSYGRWGRELYEQYF.

This clonotype was seen repeatedly, ten times or more. The chain combines TRBV6-1 with TRBJ2-7; TRBD1 aligns across 11 bases. CDR3 length equals 14 residues. J gave up 2 bases and V 3 bases, and 0 bases lay outside the gene matches. The germline gives CDR1 MNHNS, CDR2 SASEGT. Here the CDR3 DNA reads TGTGCCAGCAGTGAGGGACAGGGGGCCTACGAGCAGTACTTC. Its translation is CASSEGQGAYEQYF.

This clonotype was picked up many times. The chain has TRBV28 and TRBJ1-5, with no clear D. CDR1 MDHEN and CDR2 SYDVKM come from the germline V gene. The CDR3 is made up of 14 amino acids. Trimming stripped 5 bases from V and 6 bases from J, with 14 bases between. The CDR3 sequence is CASSLPRTGQPQHF. CDR3 sequence (DNA): TGTGCCAGCAGTCTTCCCCGGACCGGTCAGCCCCAGCATTTT.